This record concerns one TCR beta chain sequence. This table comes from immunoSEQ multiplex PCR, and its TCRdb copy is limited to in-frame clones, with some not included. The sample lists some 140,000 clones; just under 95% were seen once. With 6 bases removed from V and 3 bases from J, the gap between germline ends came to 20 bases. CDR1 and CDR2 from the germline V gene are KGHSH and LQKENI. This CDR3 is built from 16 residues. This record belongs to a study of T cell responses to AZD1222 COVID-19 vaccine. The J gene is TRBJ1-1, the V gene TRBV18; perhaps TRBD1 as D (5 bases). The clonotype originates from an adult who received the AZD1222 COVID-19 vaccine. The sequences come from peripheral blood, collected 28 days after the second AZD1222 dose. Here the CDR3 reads CASSRRSRGADTEAFF. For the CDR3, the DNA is TGTGCCAGCTCGCGACGATCGAGGGGCGCGGACACTGAAGCTTTCTTT.